This T cell receptor beta chain was profiled in a study of blood T cell repertoires in COVID-19. Germline V gene sequence: CDR1 SGHKS, CDR2 YYEKEE (reference sequence). The CDR3 runs 16 residues. Trimming cost V 0 bases and J 1 base; bases outside gene matches: 4. The repertoire was sequenced with immunoSEQ multiplex PCR; TCRdb's copy has only in-frame clones and lacks some. The table shows more than 90,000 clones, with around 85% occurring only once. The sample comprised peripheral blood. The chain uses TRBV5-5 and TRBJ2-5; TRBD2 matches 9 bases. This receptor was obtained from an elderly man with acute or convalescent COVID-19. The CDR3 protein is CASSLGAGGGQETQYF. CDR3 in DNA: TGTGCCAGCAGCTTGGGGGCGGGAGGGGGCCAAGAGACCCAGTACTTC.